One sample yielded the 10 T cell receptor beta chains listed below, sequenced in a study of blood T cell repertoires in COVID-19. TCRdb keeps only in-frame clones here, not all; method: immunoSEQ multiplex PCR. Of hundreds of thousands of clones listed, roughly 80% are singletons. Sequencing used peripheral blood. The receptor set was obtained from a woman older than 75 with acute or convalescent COVID-19.

The rearrangement links TRBV5-4 to TRBJ2-5; 12 bases are shared with TRBD2. V gave up 0 bases and J gave up 1 base; unmatched junction bases: 10. The length of the CDR3 is 19 residues. CDR1 and CDR2 from the germline V gene are SGHNT and YYREEE (reference sequence). CDR3 region: CASSLDLLSSGRAQETQYF. The CDR3, as DNA: TGTGCCAGCAGCTTGGACTTGCTTTCTAGCGGGAGGGCCCAAGAGACCCAGTACTTC.

The V gene is TRBV9, the J gene TRBJ2-2; 9 bases fit TRBD2. This CDR3 region has 15 residues. The trim removed 5 bases at V and 3 bases at J, leaving 5 bases unmatched. Looked up from germline, CDR1 is SGDLS and CDR2 is YYNGEE. The DNA of the CDR3 is TGTGCCAGCAGTACGGCGGGGGGGTACACCGGGGAGCTGTTTTTT. As protein: CASSTAGGYTGELFF.

CDR3 amino acids: CASSSPRDRANTGELFF. As DNA, the CDR3 is TGTGCCAGCAGTTCACCTCGGGACAGGGCTAACACCGGGGAGCTGTTTTTT. The chain links TRBV28 to TRBJ2-2, with TRBD1 matching 9 bases. Germline V lookup: CDR1 MDHEN, CDR2 SYDVKM. After removal of 4 bases from V and 2 bases from J, the junction contained 8 bases not matched to a gene. The CDR3 runs to 17 residues.

CDR3: CASSRGQGASEQFF. As DNA, the CDR3 is TGTGCCAGCAGCCGTGGACAGGGGGCTAGTGAGCAGTTCTTC. The rearrangement joins TRBV5-6 to TRBJ2-1; TRBD1 aligns across 11 bases. The CDR3 extends over 14 amino acids. After removal of 4 bases from V and 9 bases from J, the junction contained 6 bases not matched to a gene. Germline loops: CDR1 SGHDT, CDR2 YYEEEE.

This clone occurred a few times. The CDR3 nucleotides are TGTGCCAGCAGCCCGGAGGCCGAAGAGACCCAGTACTTC. As protein: CASSPEAEETQYF. This chain connects TRBV7-9 to TRBJ2-5; weak D call: TRBD2 (5 bases). The V gene lost 5 bases and the J gene lost 3 bases, with 10 bases spanning the gap. CDR1 and CDR2 from the germline V gene are SEHNR and FQNEAQ (reference sequence). The CDR3 runs 13 residues.

CDR3 amino acids: CASSIGDTNQPQHF. The CDR3 bases are TGTGCCAGTAGTATAGGGGACACCAATCAGCCCCAGCATTTT. V and J are TRBV19 and TRBJ1-5; TRBD1 is a possible D gene (6 bases). The CDR3 runs to 14 residues. Germline V CDR1 and CDR2: LNHDA, SQIVND (reference sequence). V dropped 1 base and J dropped 3 bases, with 7 bases sitting between them.

The V call is TRBV27, the J call TRBJ2-2; unclear D gene. Germline loops: CDR1 MNHEY, CDR2 SMNVEV (reference sequence). V lost 3 bases and J 1 base, leaving 12 bases between the germline ends. There are 16 residues in the CDR3. The CDR3 region is CASSLQIRVNTGELFF. The CDR3 nucleotides read TGTGCCAGCAGTTTGCAGATTCGGGTGAACACCGGGGAGCTGTTTTTT.

The chain joins TRBV7-3 to TRBJ2-2; a possible D gene is TRBD2 (5 bases). CDR3 length equals 15 residues. Germline CDR1 SGHTA, CDR2 FQGTGA. The V and J ends lost 1 base and 2 bases respectively, with 8 bases between them. CDR3: CASSLRTGNTGELFF. CDR3 nucleotides: TGTGCCAGCAGCTTAAGGACTGGCAACACCGGGGAGCTGTTTTTT.

V gene TRBV29-1 combines with J gene TRBJ2-1, with D unclear. The germline V gene has CDR1 SQVTM and CDR2 ANQGSEA. This CDR3 spans 12 amino acids. The V end was cut by 6 bases, the J end by 0 bases, with 6 bases between. CDR3 nucleotides: TGCAGCGTACCCAGCTCCTACAATGAGCAGTTCTTC. It translates to CSVPSSYNEQFF.

This chain joins TRBV4-3 and TRBJ2-2; TRBD2 is a possible D gene (6 bases). V was pared by 1 base and J by 4 bases, with 10 bases between. CDR1 is LGHNA, CDR2 YSLEER, per germline. This CDR3 region has 15 residues. CDR3 bases: TGCGCCAGCAGCCAAGCCGGGGGTAGCACCGGGGAGCTGTTTTTT. Its protein product is CASSQAGGSTGELFF.